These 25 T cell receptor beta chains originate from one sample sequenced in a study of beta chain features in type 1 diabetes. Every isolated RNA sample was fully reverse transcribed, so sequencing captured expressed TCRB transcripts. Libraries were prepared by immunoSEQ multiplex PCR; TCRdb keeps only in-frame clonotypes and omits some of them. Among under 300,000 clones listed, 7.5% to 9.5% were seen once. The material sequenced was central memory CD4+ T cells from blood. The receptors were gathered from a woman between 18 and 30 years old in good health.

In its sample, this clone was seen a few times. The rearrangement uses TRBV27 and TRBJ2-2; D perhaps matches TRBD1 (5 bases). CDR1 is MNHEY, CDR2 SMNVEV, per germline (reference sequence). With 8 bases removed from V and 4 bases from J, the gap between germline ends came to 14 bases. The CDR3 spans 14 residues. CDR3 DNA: TGTGCCAGCGCTGCCAGGGTTGGCACCGGGGAGCTGTTTTTT. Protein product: CASAARVGTGELFF.

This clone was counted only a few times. The CDR3 spells CASSTPGTGRTEAFF. The CDR3 DNA follows: TGTGCCAGCAGCACCCCCGGGACAGGTCGCACTGAAGCTTTCTTT. The chain uses TRBV28 and TRBJ1-1; 8 nucleotides align to TRBD1. Germline V gives CDR1 MDHEN, CDR2 SYDVKM. V lost 6 bases to trimming and J lost 4 bases; unmatched junction nucleotides: 10. The CDR3 extends over 15 amino acids.

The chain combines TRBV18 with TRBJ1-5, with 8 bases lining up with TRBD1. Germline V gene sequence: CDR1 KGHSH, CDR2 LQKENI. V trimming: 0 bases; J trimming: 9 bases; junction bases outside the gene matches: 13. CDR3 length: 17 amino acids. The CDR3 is CASSPPAVVTGDPPQHF. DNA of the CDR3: TGTGCCAGCTCACCACCGGCGGTTGTGACAGGGGACCCGCCCCAGCATTTT.

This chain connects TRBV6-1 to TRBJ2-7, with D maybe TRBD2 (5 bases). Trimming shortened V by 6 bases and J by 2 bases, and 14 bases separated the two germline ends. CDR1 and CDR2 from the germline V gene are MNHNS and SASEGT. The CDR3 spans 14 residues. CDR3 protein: CASRVQAAAYEQYF. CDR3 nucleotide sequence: TGTGCCAGCAGGGTTCAAGCGGCAGCCTACGAGCAGTACTTC.

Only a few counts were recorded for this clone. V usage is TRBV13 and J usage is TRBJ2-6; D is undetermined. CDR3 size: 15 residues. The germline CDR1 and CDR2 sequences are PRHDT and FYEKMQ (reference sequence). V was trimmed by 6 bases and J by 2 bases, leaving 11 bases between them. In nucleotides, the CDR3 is TGTGCCAGCAGACGCCAACCCACTGGGGCCAACGTCCTGACTTTC. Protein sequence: CASRRQPTGANVLTF.

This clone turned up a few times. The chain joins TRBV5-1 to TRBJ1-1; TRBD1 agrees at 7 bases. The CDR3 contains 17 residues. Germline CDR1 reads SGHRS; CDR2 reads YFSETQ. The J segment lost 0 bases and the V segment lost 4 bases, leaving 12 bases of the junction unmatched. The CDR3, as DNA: TGCGCCAGCAGCCCGCGGGTGACAGGGCCCGTGAACACTGAAGCTTTCTTT. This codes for CASSPRVTGPVNTEAFF.

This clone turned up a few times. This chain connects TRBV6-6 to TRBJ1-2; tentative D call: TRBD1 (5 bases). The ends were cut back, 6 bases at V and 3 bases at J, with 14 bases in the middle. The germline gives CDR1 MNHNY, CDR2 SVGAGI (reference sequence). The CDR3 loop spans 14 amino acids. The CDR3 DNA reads TGTGCCAGCAGCCGGACAACCTCAGACTATGGCTACACCTTC. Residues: CASSRTTSDYGYTF.

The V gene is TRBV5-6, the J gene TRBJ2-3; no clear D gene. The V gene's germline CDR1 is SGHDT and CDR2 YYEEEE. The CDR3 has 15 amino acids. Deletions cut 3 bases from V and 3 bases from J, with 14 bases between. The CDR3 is CASSSNFRGTDTQYF. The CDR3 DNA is TGTGCCAGCAGCTCTAACTTCCGAGGAACAGATACGCAGTATTTT.

The CDR3 protein is CASSDSRGQPQHF. The CDR3 DNA reads as TGTGCCAGCAGTGACAGCCGGGGGCAGCCCCAGCATTTT. The V and J genes are TRBV2 and TRBJ1-5, with D possibly TRBD1 on 5 matching bases. CDR1 SNHLY and CDR2 FYNNEI come from the germline V gene. The CDR3 consists of 13 residues. Trimming removed 3 bases from V and 7 bases from J, with 10 bases in between.

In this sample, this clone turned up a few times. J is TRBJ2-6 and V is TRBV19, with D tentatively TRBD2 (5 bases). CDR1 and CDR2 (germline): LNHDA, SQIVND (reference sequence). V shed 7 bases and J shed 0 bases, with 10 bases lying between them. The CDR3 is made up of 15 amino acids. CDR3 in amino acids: CASMEVRSGANVLTF. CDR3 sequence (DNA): TGTGCCAGTATGGAGGTTCGCTCTGGGGCCAACGTCCTGACTTTC.

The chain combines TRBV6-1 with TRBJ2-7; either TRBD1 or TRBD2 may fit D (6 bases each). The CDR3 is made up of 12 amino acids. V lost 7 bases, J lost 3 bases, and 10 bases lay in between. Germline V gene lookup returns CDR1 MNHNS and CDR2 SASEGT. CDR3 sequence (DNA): TGTGCCAGCAAAGGGGGGATCTACGAGCAGTACGTC. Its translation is CASKGGIYEQYV.

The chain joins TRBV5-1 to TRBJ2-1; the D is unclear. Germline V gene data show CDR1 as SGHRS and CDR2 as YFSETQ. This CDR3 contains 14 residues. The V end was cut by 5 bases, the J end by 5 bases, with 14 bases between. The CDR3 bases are TGCGCCAGCAGAAGGGCTCAAAGTCACAATGAGCAGTTCTTC. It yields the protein CASRRAQSHNEQFF. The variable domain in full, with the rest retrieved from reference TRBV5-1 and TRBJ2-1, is KAGVTQTPRYLIKTRGQQVTLSCSPISGHRSVSWYQQTPGQGLQFLFEYFSETQRNKGNFPGRFSGRQFSNSRSEMNVSTLELGDSALYLCASRRAQSHNEQFFGPGTRLTVL.

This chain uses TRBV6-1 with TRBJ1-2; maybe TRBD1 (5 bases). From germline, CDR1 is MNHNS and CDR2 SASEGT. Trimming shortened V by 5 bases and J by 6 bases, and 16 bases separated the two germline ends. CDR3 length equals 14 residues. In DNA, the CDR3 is TGTGCCAGCAGTAACCGACAGACGAGACATGGCTACACCTTC. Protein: CASSNRQTRHGYTF.

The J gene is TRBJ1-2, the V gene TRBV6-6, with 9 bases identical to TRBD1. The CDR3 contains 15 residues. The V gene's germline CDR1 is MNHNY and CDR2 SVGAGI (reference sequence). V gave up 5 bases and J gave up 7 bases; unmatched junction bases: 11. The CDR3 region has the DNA TGTGCCAGCAGTACATCCGGGACAGGGCGTCTTGGCTACACCTTC. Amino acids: CASSTSGTGRLGYTF.

In nucleotides, the CDR3 is TGTGCCAGCAGCTTAGGAGTAGCTAATGAGCAGTTCTTC. Its protein product is CASSLGVANEQFF. V is TRBV7-3 and J is TRBJ2-1; D unresolved. The germline CDR1 and CDR2 sequences are SGHTA and FQGTGA. V was shortened by 2 bases and J by 7 bases, with 9 bases between the two germline ends. CDR3 length: 13 residues.

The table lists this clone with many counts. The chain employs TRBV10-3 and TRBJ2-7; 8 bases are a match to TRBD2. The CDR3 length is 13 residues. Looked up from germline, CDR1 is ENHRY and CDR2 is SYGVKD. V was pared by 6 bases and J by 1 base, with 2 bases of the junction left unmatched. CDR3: CAISQRESYEQYF. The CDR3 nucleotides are TGTGCCATCAGCCAGCGGGAGTCCTACGAGCAGTACTTC.

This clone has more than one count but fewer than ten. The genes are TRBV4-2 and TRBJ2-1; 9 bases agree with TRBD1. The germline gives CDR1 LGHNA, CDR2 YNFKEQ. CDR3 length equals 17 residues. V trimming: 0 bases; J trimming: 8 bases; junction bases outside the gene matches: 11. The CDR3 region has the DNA TGTGCCAGCAGCCAAGAACGTGACAGGGGGGCCCGGGATGAGCAGTTCTTC. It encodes CASSQERDRGARDEQFF.

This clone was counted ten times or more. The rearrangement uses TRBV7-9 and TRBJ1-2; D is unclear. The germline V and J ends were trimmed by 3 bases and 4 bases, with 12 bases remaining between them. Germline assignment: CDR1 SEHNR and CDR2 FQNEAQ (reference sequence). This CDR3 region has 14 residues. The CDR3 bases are TGTGCCAGCAGCTTTAGCGGTGGTCCCTATGGCTACACCTTC. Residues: CASSFSGGPYGYTF. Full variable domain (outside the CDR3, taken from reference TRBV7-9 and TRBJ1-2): DTGVSQNPRHKITKRGQNVTFRCDPISEHNRLYWYRQTLGQGPEFLTYFQNEAQLEKSRLLSDRFSAERPKGSFSTLEIQRTEQGDSAMYLCASSFSGGPYGYTFGSGTRLTVV.

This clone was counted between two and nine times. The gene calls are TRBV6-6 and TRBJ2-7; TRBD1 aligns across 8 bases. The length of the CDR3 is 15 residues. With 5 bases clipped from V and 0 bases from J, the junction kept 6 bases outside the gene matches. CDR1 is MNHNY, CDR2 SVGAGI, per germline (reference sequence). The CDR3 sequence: CASSRGQGSSYEQYF. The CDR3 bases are TGTGCCAGCAGTCGCGGACAGGGAAGCTCCTACGAGCAGTACTTC.

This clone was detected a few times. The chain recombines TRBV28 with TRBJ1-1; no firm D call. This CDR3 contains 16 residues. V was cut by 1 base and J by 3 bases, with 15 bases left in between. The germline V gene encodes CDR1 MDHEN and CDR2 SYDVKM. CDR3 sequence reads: CASSLLDAAEDTEAFF. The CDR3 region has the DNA TGTGCCAGCAGTTTATTGGACGCGGCGGAGGACACTGAAGCTTTCTTT.

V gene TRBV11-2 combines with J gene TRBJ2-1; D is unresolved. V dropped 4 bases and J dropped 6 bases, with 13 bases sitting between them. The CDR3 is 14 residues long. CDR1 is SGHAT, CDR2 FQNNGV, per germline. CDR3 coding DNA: TGTGCCAGCAGCTCCCAAATCTCAGGCAATGAGCAGTTCTTC. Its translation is CASSSQISGNEQFF.

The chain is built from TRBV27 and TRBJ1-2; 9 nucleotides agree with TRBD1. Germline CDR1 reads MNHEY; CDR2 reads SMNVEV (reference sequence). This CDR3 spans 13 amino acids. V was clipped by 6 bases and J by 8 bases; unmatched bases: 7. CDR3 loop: CASSPGTGRGYTF. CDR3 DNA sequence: TGTGCCAGCAGCCCCGGGACAGGGAGAGGCTACACCTTC.

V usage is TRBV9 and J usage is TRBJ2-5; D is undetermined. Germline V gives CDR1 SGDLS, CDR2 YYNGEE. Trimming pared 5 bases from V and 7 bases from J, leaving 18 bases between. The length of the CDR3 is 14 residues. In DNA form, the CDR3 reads TGTGCCAGCAGGGGCGAAGGGCCTCTGGGGACCCAGTACTTC. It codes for CASRGEGPLGTQYF.

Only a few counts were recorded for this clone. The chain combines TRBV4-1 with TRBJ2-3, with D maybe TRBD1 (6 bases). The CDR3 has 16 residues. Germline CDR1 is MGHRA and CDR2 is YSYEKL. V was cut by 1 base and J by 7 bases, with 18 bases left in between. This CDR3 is CASSQVSTGFQNTQYF. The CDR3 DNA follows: TGCGCCAGCAGCCAAGTCTCGACAGGTTTTCAGAATACGCAGTATTTT.

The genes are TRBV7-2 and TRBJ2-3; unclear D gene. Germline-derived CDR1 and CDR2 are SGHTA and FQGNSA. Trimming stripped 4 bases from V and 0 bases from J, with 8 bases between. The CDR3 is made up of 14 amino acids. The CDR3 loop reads CASSWFTSTDTQYF. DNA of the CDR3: TGTGCCAGCAGCTGGTTTACTAGCACAGATACGCAGTATTTT.